This record concerns one T cell receptor (beta chain) sequence. This clonotype was recorded at least ten times. Its cognate antigen has yet to be identified. Within one base of it there is no much larger clone, and no base qualities were kept. The CDR3 starts with the cysteine, ends with the phenylalanine, and has 16 residues. This entry keeps only the CDR3 DNA: 48 bases, framed from base 1. V is clipped by 2 bases and J by 3 bases, and the sequence between their germline boundaries is 16 bases long. From a lookup of the germline V gene, CDR1 and CDR2 are SGHTA and FQGNSA. This entry comes from a study of Graves' ophthalmopathy and Graves' hyperthyroidism (dated by TCRdb to 2017 to 2018). Regarding the complete study: Peripheral blood was collected before any treatment was given, at the time of initial diagnosis. Following sampling, methimazole starting at 30 mg daily was administered to hyperthyroidism patients, and high-dose intravenous methylprednisolone was administered to ophthalmopathy patients. In a handful of hyperthyroidism patients, the T-cell repertoire of thyroid tissue was compared with the T-cell repertoire of blood. In total, 135 blood samples were TCR-sequenced: approximately 42 ophthalmopathy, around 75 hyperthyroidism and roughly 17 hyperthyroidism-to-ophthalmopathy patients. To explore V-J signatures that distinguish ophthalmopathy from hyperthyroidism, a discovery set of around 100 patients was enrolled, made up of 40 to 45 with ophthalmopathy and roughly 57 with stable hyperthyroidism. To tell Graves' ophthalmopathy apart from Graves' hyperthyroidism, and to predict which patients would progress to ophthalmopathy, the study relied on TCR beta repertoire signatures. An independent validation cohort was composed of fewer than 20 hyperthyroidism patients and about 16 patients who later progressed from hyperthyroidism to ophthalmopathy.

TCR beta CDR3 regions were amplified from RNA transcripts for repertoire sequencing. The first round was an RT-PCR using HTBI primers with the Qiagen OneStep RT-PCR kit, and this first round was followed by a second-round multiplex PCR, then size selection and purification. Sequencing of the libraries was carried out on an Illumina HiSeq2000 in paired-end mode with 100 bp reads. Concerning the study's data processing: SOAPnuke was used to process the reads, removing any read that contained adapters or uncalled bases, had a mean Phred below 15, or lacked an exact match to the constant primer or identifier. COPE v1.2.5 was used to merge the high-quality paired reads. Unique nucleotide sequences were defined as clonotypes and aligned to IMGT TRB V, D and J references using MiTCR v1.1. The analysis was limited to V-J combinations with a frequency above 0.0001, which together covered 99% to 99.2% of the repertoires. For each V-J combination, a TCR clonal expansion and chaos score was defined as F50 clonal expansion divided by the chaos observed in the TCRdist matrix. Welch's t-statistics and random forest were used to reduce the features to 10 to 15 V-J combinations, which were then used as input to a naive Bayes classifier. The similarity between thyroid and blood repertoires was quantified using the Morisita-Horn index. TCRdb reworked the public reads: Q25 trimming with fastp, MiXCR clone assembly, productive beta chains retained. One record per CDR3 amino acid sequence lists the most common genes and DNA. The V and J calls reflect TCRdb's pipeline rather than the authors' work. Counted in this sample were hundreds of thousands of distinct CDR3 sequences; over 40% of them appeared once. About 3.3% of the sample is taken by the ten largest.

Ophthalmopathy patients had moderately to severely active disease, Clinical Activity Score of at least 3, NOSPECS grade of at least 4, and disease duration under 3 months. Patients were excluded if they had other autoimmune diseases, uncontrolled infections, pregnancy or lactation. Diagnosis was based on clinical symptoms, serum thyroxine, TRAb, thyroid ultrasound and orbital computed tomography. Using Ficoll-Paque density gradient centrifugation, PBMCs were isolated from 10 ml of fresh peripheral blood. Trizol reagent was used to extract the total RNA, and its quality was then checked on an Agilent 2100 Bioanalyzer. Study-wide findings and limitations: Sample size was not statistically predetermined, and group allocation was not concealed from the investigators. The 13-signature model separated ophthalmopathy from stable hyperthyroidism with roughly 89% sensitivity and about 84% specificity in cross-validation, and 80%/75% in the test set. Among expanded thyroid clonotypes with frequency above 0.001, most also showed up in blood, which suggests that blood repertoires may reflect the thyroid immune response. In validation, the model predicted ophthalmopathy progression with over 60% sensitivity and roughly 72% specificity; roughly 11 predicted patients were CT-confirmed with GO in a median of approximately 6.5 months.

Recombination linked TRBV7-2 to TRBJ1-2; the D gene is possibly TRBD1, with 6 bases matching. The receptor was derived from an adult man with Graves' ophthalmopathy. Sequenced sample: peripheral blood. The CDR3 is CASSLIRGGGDYGYTF. The nucleotides read TGTGCCAGCAGCTTAATTCGGGGAGGGGGTGACTATGGCTACACCTTC.